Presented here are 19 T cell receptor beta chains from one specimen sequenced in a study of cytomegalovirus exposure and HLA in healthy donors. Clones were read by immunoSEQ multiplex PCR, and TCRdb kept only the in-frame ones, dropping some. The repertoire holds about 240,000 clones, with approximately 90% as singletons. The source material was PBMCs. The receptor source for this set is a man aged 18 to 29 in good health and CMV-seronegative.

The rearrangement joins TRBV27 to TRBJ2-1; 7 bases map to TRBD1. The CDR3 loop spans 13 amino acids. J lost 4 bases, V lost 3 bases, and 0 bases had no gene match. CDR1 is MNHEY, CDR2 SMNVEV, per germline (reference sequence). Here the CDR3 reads CASSLGQYNEQFF. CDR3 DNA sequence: TGTGCCAGCAGTTTGGGACAGTACAATGAGCAGTTCTTC.

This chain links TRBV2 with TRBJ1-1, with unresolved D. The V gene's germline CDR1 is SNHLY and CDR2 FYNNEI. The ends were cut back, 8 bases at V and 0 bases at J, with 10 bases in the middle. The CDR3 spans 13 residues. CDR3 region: CASSEALNTEAFF. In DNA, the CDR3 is TGTGCCAGCTCAGAGGCCCTGAACACTGAAGCTTTCTTT. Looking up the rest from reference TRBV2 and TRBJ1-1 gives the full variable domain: EPEVTQTPSHQVTQMGQEVILRCVPISNHLYFYWYRQILGQKVEFLVSFYNNEISEKSEIFDDQFSVERPDGSNFTLKIRSTKLEDSAMYFCASSEALNTEAFFGQGTRLTVV.

CDR3 residues: CASSFRSFGDGANVLTF. CDR3 DNA sequence: TGCGCCAGCAGCTTCCGCTCGTTCGGGGATGGGGCCAACGTCCTGACTTTC. The rearrangement links TRBV5-1 to TRBJ2-6; tentative D call: TRBD2 (5 bases). This CDR3 region has 17 residues. Trimming removed 2 bases at V and 3 bases at J, with 15 bases between. CDR1 and CDR2 from the germline V gene are SGHRS and YFSETQ.

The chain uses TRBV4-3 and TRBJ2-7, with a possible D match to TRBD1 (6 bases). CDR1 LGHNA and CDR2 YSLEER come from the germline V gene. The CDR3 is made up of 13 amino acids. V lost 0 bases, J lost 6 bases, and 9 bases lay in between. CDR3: CASSQDQGGEQYF. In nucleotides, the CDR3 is TGCGCCAGCAGCCAAGATCAAGGGGGCGAGCAGTACTTC.

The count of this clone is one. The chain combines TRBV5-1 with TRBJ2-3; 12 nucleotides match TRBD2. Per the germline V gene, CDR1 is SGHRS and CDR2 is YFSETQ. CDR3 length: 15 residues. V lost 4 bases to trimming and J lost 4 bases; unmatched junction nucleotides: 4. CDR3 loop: CASSPTSGSADTQYF. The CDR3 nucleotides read TGCGCCAGCAGCCCGACTAGCGGGAGTGCAGATACGCAGTATTTT.

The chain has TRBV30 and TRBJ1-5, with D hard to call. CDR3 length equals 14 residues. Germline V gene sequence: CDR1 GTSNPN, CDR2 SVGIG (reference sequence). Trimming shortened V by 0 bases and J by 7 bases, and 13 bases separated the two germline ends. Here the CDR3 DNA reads TGTGCCTGGAGTGTAGACGGGTTAGGACAGCCCCAGCATTTT. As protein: CAWSVDGLGQPQHF.

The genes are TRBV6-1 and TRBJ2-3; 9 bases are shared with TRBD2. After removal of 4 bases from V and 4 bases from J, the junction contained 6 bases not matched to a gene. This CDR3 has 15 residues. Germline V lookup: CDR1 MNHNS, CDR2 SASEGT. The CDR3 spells CASSVRGGAADTQYF. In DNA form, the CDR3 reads TGTGCCAGCAGTGTCCGCGGGGGGGCTGCAGATACGCAGTATTTT.

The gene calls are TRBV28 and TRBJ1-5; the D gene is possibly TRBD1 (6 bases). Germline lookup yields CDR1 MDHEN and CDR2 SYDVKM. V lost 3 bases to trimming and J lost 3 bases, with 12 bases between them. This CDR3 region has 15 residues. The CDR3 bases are TGTGCCAGCAGTTTTTACAGGGTTACCAATCAGCCCCAGCATTTT. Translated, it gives CASSFYRVTNQPQHF.

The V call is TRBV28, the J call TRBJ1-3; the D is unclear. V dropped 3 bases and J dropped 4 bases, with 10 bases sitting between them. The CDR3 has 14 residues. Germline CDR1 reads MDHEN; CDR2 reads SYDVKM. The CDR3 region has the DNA TGTGCCAGCAGTTTCGAGACAAAGGGAAACACCATATATTTT. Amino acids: CASSFETKGNTIYF.

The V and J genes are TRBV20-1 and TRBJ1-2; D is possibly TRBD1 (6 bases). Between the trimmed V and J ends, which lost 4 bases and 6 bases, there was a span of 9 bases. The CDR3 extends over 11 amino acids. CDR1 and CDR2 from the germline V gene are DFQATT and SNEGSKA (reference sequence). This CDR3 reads CSAKAGDGYTF. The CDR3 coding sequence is TGCAGTGCTAAGGCAGGGGATGGCTACACCTTC.

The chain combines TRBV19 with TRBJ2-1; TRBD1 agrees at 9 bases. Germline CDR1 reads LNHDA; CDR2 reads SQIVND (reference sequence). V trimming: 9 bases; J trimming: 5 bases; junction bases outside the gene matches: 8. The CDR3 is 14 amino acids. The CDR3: CASKRQGVDNEQFF. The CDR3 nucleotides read TGTGCCAGCAAGAGACAGGGGGTGGACAATGAGCAGTTCTTC.

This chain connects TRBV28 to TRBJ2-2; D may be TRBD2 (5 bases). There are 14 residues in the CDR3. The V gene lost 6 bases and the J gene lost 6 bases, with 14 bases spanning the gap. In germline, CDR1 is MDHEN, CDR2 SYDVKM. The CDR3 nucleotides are TGTGCCAGCAGACAACTAGAGTTTGCCGGGGAGCTGTTTTTT. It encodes CASRQLEFAGELFF. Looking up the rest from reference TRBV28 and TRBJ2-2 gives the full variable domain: DVKVTQSSRYLVKRTGEKVFLECVQDMDHENMFWYRQDPGLGLRLIYFSYDVKMKEKGDIPEGYSVSREKKERFSLILESASTNQTSMYLCASRQLEFAGELFFGEGSRLTVL.

The CDR3 spells CASRAGGSGGYEQYF. The CDR3 bases are TGTGCCAGTAGGGCAGGGGGTAGCGGGGGCTACGAGCAGTACTTC. The rearrangement links TRBV19 to TRBJ2-7; 9 bases line up with TRBD2. The CDR3 totals 15 residues. CDR1 and CDR2 from the germline V gene are LNHDA and SQIVND (reference sequence). V lost 6 bases to trimming and J lost 3 bases; unmatched junction nucleotides: 9.

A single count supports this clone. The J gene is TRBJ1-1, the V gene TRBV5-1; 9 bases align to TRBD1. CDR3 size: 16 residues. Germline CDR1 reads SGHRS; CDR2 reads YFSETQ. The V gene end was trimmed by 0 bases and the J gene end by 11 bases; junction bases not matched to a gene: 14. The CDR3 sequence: CASSLAASGTGTVAFF. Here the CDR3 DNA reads TGCGCCAGCAGCTTGGCGGCATCCGGGACAGGGACTGTGGCTTTCTTT.

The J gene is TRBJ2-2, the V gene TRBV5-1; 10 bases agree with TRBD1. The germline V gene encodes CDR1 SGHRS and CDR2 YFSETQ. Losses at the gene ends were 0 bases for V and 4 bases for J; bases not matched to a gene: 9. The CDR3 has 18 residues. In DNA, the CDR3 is TGCGCCAGCAGCTTGGTGCGCGGGACAGGGGATGGCACCGGGGAGCTGTTTTTT. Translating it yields CASSLVRGTGDGTGELFF. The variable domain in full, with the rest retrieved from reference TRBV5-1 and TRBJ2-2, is KAGVTQTPRYLIKTRGQQVTLSCSPISGHRSVSWYQQTPGQGLQFLFEYFSETQRNKGNFPGRFSGRQFSNSRSEMNVSTLELGDSALYLCASSLVRGTGDGTGELFFGEGSRLTVL.

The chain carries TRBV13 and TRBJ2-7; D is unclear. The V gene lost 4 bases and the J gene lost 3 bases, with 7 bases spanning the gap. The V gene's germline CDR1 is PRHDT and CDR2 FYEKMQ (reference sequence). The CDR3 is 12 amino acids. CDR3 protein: CASSSVFYEQYF. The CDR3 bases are TGTGCCAGCAGCTCCGTTTTCTACGAGCAGTACTTC.

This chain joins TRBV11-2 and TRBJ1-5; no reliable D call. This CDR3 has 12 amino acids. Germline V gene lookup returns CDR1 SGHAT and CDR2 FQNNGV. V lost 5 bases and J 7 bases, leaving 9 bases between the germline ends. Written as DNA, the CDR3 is TGTGCCAGCAGCCAAACGGGGCAGCCCCAGCATTTT. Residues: CASSQTGQPQHF. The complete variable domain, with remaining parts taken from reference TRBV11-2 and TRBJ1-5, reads EAGVAQSPRYKIIEKRQSVAFWCNPISGHATLYWYQQILGQGPKLLIQFQNNGVVDDSQLPKDRFSAERLKGVDSTLKIQPAKLEDSAVYLCASSQTGQPQHFGDGTRLSIL.

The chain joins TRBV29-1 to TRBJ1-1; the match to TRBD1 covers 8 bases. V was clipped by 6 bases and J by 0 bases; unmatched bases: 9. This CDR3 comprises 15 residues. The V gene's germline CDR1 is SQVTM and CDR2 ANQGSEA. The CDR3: CSVDSGDRLNTEAFF. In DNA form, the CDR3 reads TGCAGCGTAGACAGCGGGGACAGGTTGAACACTGAAGCTTTCTTT.

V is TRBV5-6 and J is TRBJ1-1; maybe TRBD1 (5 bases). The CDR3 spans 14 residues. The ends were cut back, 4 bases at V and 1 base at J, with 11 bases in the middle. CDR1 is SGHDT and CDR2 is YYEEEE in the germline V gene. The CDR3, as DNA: TGTGCCAGCAGCCACACCGACAGGAACACTGAAGCTTTCTTT. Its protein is CASSHTDRNTEAFF.